The clone carrying this TCR beta chain showed up many times. What it binds is unknown. Ophthalmopathy absent within 18 months of follow-up marked hyperthyroidism as stable. Newly diagnosed hyperthyroidism donors, aged 18 to 65, duration under 2 months. The source of the sample is a study of Graves' ophthalmopathy and Graves' hyperthyroidism. Study conclusions and caveats: Blood also carried most expanded thyroid clonotypes exceeding 0.001 frequency.

The study amplified TCR beta CDR3 regions using RNA transcripts. After a first-round RT-PCR with HTBI primers, a second-round multiplex PCR was run. TCRdb called the multiplex PCR reads again in MiXCR, with one record for every CDR3 protein. Among 300,000 to 450,000 distinct CDR3 sequences, 15% to 20% were seen once, and the ten largest hold 2% to 2.5%. Specimen: peripheral blood. The TCR was taken from an adult woman with stable Graves' hyperthyroidism.

DNA of the CDR3: TGTGCCTGGAATGTCGGGATTAACACCGGGGAGCTGTTTTTT. It codes for CAWNVGINTGELFF. This chain uses TRBV30 with TRBJ2-2; D possibly corresponds to TRBD2 (5 bases). This CDR3 has 14 residues. V was shortened by 4 bases and J by 2 bases, with 11 bases between the two germline ends. Germline CDR1 and CDR2: GTSNPN and SVGIG (reference sequence).